A single sample is the source of the 21 T cell receptor beta chains below, sequenced in a study of T cells in Graves' hyperthyroidism and ophthalmopathy. Amplified TCR beta CDR3 regions came from RNA transcripts. HTBI primers were employed in a first-round RT-PCR of the TCR CDR3. Using its own MiXCR run on the multiplex PCR reads, TCRdb lists one record per CDR3 protein. The profile covers approximately 330,000 distinct CDR3 sequences, with 21% appearing a single time and over 45% taken by the ten largest. The sequenced material came from blood. These receptor sequences come from a woman between 50 and 59 years old with Graves' hyperthyroidism.

The chain combines TRBV24-1 with TRBJ2-3, with TRBD2 identical over 9 bases. V dropped 5 bases and J dropped 2; count of bases not matched to a gene: 10. Germline CDR1 is KGHDR and CDR2 is SFDVKD. The CDR3 sequence is 17 residues long. CDR3 nucleotides: TGTGCCACCAGTGCCCCCGTAGCGGGAGTGTCCACAGATACGCAGTATTTT. Protein sequence: CATSAPVAGVSTDTQYF.

The rearrangement uses TRBV28 and TRBJ2-1; TRBD2 matches 10 bases. V was pared by 8 bases and J by 2 bases, with 6 bases of the junction left unmatched. This CDR3 spans 15 amino acids. Looked up from germline, CDR1 is MDHEN and CDR2 is SYDVKM. The CDR3 spells CASGQAGGPYNEQFF. The CDR3 nucleotides are TGTGCCAGCGGCCAAGCGGGGGGGCCCTACAATGAGCAGTTCTTC. Using reference TRBV28 and TRBJ2-1 for the parts outside the CDR3, the full variable domain is DVKVTQSSRYLVKRTGEKVFLECVQDMDHENMFWYRQDPGLGLRLIYFSYDVKMKEKGDIPEGYSVSREKKERFSLILESASTNQTSMYLCASGQAGGPYNEQFFGPGTRLTVL.

The table lists this clonotype with many counts. The gene calls are TRBV4-1 and TRBJ1-1, with a tentative D call TRBD1 (6 bases). The CDR3 covers 16 residues. Trimming took off 5 bases at V and 0 bases at J, with 16 bases between the two ends. Germline V gives CDR1 MGHRA, CDR2 YSYEKL. CDR3 region: CASSIRGTPMNTEAFF. For the CDR3, the DNA is TGCGCCAGCAGCATACGCGGGACACCTATGAACACTGAAGCTTTCTTT.

The chain uses TRBV10-1 and TRBJ1-2; a possible D gene is TRBD1 (5 bases). Germline assignment: CDR1 WNHNN and CDR2 SYGVQD (reference sequence). V gave up 5 bases and J gave up 4 bases, with 11 bases separating them. The CDR3 spans 13 residues. CDR3: CASSPDITYGYTF. CDR3 DNA sequence: TGCGCCAGCAGTCCGGACATTACCTATGGCTACACCTTC.

This clonotype was found many times. The gene calls are TRBV6-1 and TRBJ1-1, with 10 bases that match TRBD1. This CDR3 has 13 residues. Germline V CDR1 and CDR2: MNHNS, SASEGT. V lost 5 bases to trimming and J lost 12 bases; unmatched junction nucleotides: 9. The CDR3 here is CASSSPGQGKPFF. The DNA for the CDR3 is TGTGCCAGCAGTTCACCGGGACAGGGGAAACCTTTCTTT.

This clonotype was seen a few times. The chain recombines TRBV11-2 with TRBJ1-6; TRBD1 is a possible D gene (5 bases). The length of the CDR3 is 16 residues. Looked up from germline, CDR1 is SGHAT and CDR2 is FQNNGV. V lost 8 bases and J 3 bases, leaving 17 bases between the germline ends. The CDR3, as DNA: TGTGCCAGCCGGGCGCTAGGGGCGGTCTATAATTCACCCCTCCACTTT. Protein: CASRALGAVYNSPLHF.

This clonotype was detected a few times. V and J are TRBV6-1 and TRBJ1-2; 9 bases match TRBD1. Germline CDR1 MNHNS, CDR2 SASEGT. The ends lost 10 bases at V and 2 bases at J; junction bases unmatched: 11. The CDR3 has 15 amino acids. The CDR3 reads CATQYGTGTNYGYTF. As DNA, the CDR3 is TGTGCCACCCAGTACGGGACAGGGACGAACTATGGCTACACCTTC.

In its sample, this clonotype was seen many times. The CDR3 spells CASRAMTTNTGELFF. DNA of the CDR3: TGTGCCAGCAGGGCGATGACGACAAACACCGGGGAGCTGTTTTTT. The chain is built from TRBV6-1 and TRBJ2-2; D not resolved. This CDR3 is 15 amino acids long. Germline values: CDR1 MNHNS, CDR2 SASEGT. V was trimmed by 6 bases and J by 2 bases, leaving 13 bases between them.

The chain's CDR3 is CATSDTTQPQHF. In DNA, the CDR3 is TGTGCCACCAGTGATACAACTCAGCCCCAGCATTTT. The rearrangement uses TRBV24-1 and TRBJ1-5; D is ambiguous. Deletions cut 3 bases from V and 6 bases from J, with 5 bases between. CDR1 KGHDR and CDR2 SFDVKD come from the germline V gene. There are 12 residues in the CDR3.

This clonotype came up a few times. This rearrangement joins TRBV7-9 to TRBJ1-1; possibly TRBD1 for D (6 bases). The CDR3 loop spans 14 amino acids. V lost 5 bases to trimming and J lost 3 bases, with 13 bases between them. CDR1 and CDR2 (germline): SEHNR, FQNEAQ (reference sequence). CDR3 loop: CASSPQDSYTEAFF. As DNA, the CDR3 is TGTGCCAGCAGCCCTCAGGACAGCTACACTGAAGCTTTCTTT. The full variable domain, with the rest looked up from reference TRBV7-9 and TRBJ1-1, is DTGVSQNPRHKITKRGQNVTFRCDPISEHNRLYWYRQTLGQGPEFLTYFQNEAQLEKSRLLSDRFSAERPKGSFSTLEIQRTEQGDSAMYLCASSPQDSYTEAFFGQGTRLTVV.

This clonotype was counted a few times. V is TRBV10-3 and J is TRBJ2-2, with 11 bases aligning to TRBD1. Germline CDR1 reads ENHRY; CDR2 reads SYGVKD. The CDR3 sequence is 15 residues long. V shed 4 bases, J shed 4 bases, and the junction held 2 bases outside the gene matches. The CDR3 DNA reads as TGTGCCATCAGTGTCGGGACAGGGGGCACCGGGGAGCTGTTTTTT. It encodes CAISVGTGGTGELFF.

This clonotype has a count of ten or more. The chain recombines TRBV27 with TRBJ2-7, with 8 bases aligning to TRBD1. This CDR3 has 14 residues. V gave up 5 bases and J gave up 5 bases; unmatched junction bases: 8. Germline V gene data show CDR1 as MNHEY and CDR2 as SMNVEV (reference sequence). The CDR3 is CASSPRTGIDEQYF. The CDR3 DNA sequence: TGTGCCAGCAGTCCACGGACAGGGATCGACGAGCAGTACTTC.

The chain couples TRBV7-2 to TRBJ2-5; a weak D match, TRBD2 (5 bases). V was cut by 5 bases and J by 1 base, with 11 bases left in between. The CDR3 extends over 14 amino acids. Germline CDR1 SGHTA, CDR2 FQGNSA. The CDR3 DNA is TGTGCCAGCAGCCGACGGAGGACCCAAGAGACCCAGTACTTC. This translates into CASSRRRTQETQYF.

This clonotype came up many times. The CDR3 DNA follows: TGCAGTGCTAGAGATAATCGAAGGGCCGTAAACTATGGCTACACCTTC. As protein: CSARDNRRAVNYGYTF. The V and J genes are TRBV20-1 and TRBJ1-2; no clear D gene. V gave up 0 bases and J gave up 2 bases, with 16 bases separating them. The CDR3 contains 16 residues. CDR1 and CDR2 from the germline V gene are DFQATT and SNEGSKA (reference sequence).

The table lists this clonotype with many counts. The CDR3, as DNA: TGTGCCAGCAGCCAAGTGGCTATGAACACTGAAGCTTTCTTT. As protein: CASSQVAMNTEAFF. The chain links TRBV14 to TRBJ1-1; D remains ambiguous. The germline V and J ends were trimmed by 1 base and 0 bases, with 6 bases remaining between them. The CDR3 runs 14 residues. Germline assignment: CDR1 SGHDN and CDR2 FVKESK.

This clonotype was observed at least ten times. CDR3 amino acids: CASSLGGTSGINEQFF. CDR3 DNA: TGTGCCAGCAGTTTAGGAGGGACTAGCGGTATCAATGAGCAGTTCTTC. This sequence joins TRBV28 and TRBJ2-1, with 11 bases matching TRBD2. This CDR3 has 16 residues. The germline V gene encodes CDR1 MDHEN and CDR2 SYDVKM. V trimming: 2 bases; J trimming: 6 bases; junction bases outside the gene matches: 6.

In its sample, this clonotype was seen many times. This chain joins TRBV20-1 and TRBJ2-1, with 8 bases identical to TRBD1. CDR1 is DFQATT, CDR2 SNEGSKA, per germline (reference sequence). Trimming at V came to 8 bases and at J to 4 bases, leaving 7 bases not matched to a gene. The CDR3 consists of 13 residues. In DNA, the CDR3 is TGCAGTACCCGGACAGGGTCATACAATGAGCAGTTCTTC. Protein: CSTRTGSYNEQFF.

This clonotype was recorded many times. This sequence joins TRBV24-1 and TRBJ2-5, with D tentatively TRBD1 (5 bases). CDR1 is KGHDR, CDR2 SFDVKD, per germline. The CDR3 sequence is 15 residues long. V lost 0 bases and J 5 bases, leaving 12 bases between the germline ends. In DNA form, the CDR3 reads TGTGCCACCAGTGATTTGACAGGCACGTTCGAGACCCAGTACTTC. It codes for CATSDLTGTFETQYF.

Of note for this clonotype: A much larger clone sits a single nucleotide away, making a read error possible. V gene TRBV7-3 combines with J gene TRBJ2-7; perhaps TRBD2 as D (6 bases). The CDR3 consists of 15 residues. Per the germline V gene, CDR1 is SGHTA and CDR2 is FQGTGA. V was trimmed by 5 bases and J by 4 bases, leaving 18 bases between them. The DNA of the CDR3 is TGTGCCAGCAGCCTATTAACGGGAGACACGTACGAGCAGTACTTC. Translated, it gives CASSLLTGDTYEQYF.

This clonotype was detected a few times. The chain links TRBV9 to TRBJ2-7; unclear D gene. This CDR3 region has 14 residues. The germline V gene encodes CDR1 SGDLS and CDR2 YYNGEE. Trimming left V 0 bases short and J 2 bases short, with 9 bases between. CDR3 protein: CASSVGLVPYEQYF. The CDR3 nucleotides are TGTGCCAGCAGCGTAGGTCTAGTCCCCTACGAGCAGTACTTC.

This chain joins TRBV20-1 and TRBJ2-7; 8 nucleotides match TRBD1. Germline V gives CDR1 DFQATT, CDR2 SNEGSKA (reference sequence). Unmatched junction bases numbered 9, after V lost 5 bases and J lost 0 bases. The CDR3 consists of 15 residues. The CDR3 region is CSARPGQGSSYEQYF. The CDR3 nucleotides are TGCAGTGCTCGACCCGGACAGGGTAGCTCCTACGAGCAGTACTTC.